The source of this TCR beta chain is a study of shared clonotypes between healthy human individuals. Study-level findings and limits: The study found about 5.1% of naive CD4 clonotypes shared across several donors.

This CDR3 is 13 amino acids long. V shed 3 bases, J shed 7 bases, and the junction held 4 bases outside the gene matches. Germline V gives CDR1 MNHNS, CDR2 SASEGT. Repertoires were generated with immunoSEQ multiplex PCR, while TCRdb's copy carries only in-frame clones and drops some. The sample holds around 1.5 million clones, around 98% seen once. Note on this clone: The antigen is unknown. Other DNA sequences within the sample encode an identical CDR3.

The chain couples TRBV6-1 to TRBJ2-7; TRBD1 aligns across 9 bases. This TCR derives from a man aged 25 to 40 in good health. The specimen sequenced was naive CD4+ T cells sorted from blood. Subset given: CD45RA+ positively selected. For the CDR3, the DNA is TGTGCCAGCAGTGACGGGACAGGGAGGGAGCAGTACTTC. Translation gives CASSDGTGREQYF.